This T cell receptor (beta chain) is drawn from a study of T-cell reconstitution after alpha-beta-depleted transplantation in children. Unique molecular identifiers were incorporated when the TCRbeta library was constructed. MiXCR, applied by TCRdb to the PCR reads, yields one record per CDR3 protein. The table has 800,000 to 1,000,000 distinct CDR3 sequences, 25% to 35% seen once. CDR3 length equals 19 residues. Between the trimmed V and J ends, which lost 0 bases and 0 bases, there was a span of 20 bases. CDR1 is SGDLS and CDR2 is YYNGEE in the germline V gene. Source: PBMCs, mostly from graft donor cells, taken 360 days after TCRalphabeta/CD19-depleted stem cell transplant. The sequence was collected from a boy younger than two who had a stem cell transplant for SCID, so the T cells may come from the graft donor. The J gene is TRBJ2-3, the V gene TRBV9; TRBD1 or TRBD2 may be the D gene (5 bases each). CDR3 amino acids: CASSVAPGSGTPSTDTQYF. In DNA form, the CDR3 reads TGTGCCAGCAGCGTAGCTCCCGGTTCCGGGACGCCAAGCACAGATACGCAGTATTTT.